What follows are 14 T cell receptor beta chains derived from one specimen sequenced in a study of beta chain features in type 1 diabetes. Study-wide results and limits: All four CD4+ subsets of Type 1 diabetes patients contained TCRB CDR3s that were moderately but significantly shorter.

Expressed TCRB transcripts got sequenced, as all isolated RNA was reverse transcribed. The table came from immunoSEQ multiplex PCR; TCRdb's copy has only in-frame clones and leaves some out. The sample holds 85,000 to 110,000 clones, roughly 28% seen once. What these receptors recognize is not known. The sample consisted of central memory CD4+ T cells from blood. These receptors were obtained from a woman between 18 and 29 years old with type 1 diabetes.

The chain joins TRBV5-1 to TRBJ2-5; no reliable D call. Germline V gene data show CDR1 as SGHRS and CDR2 as YFSETQ. The CDR3 covers 13 residues. The V end lost 3 bases, the J end lost 1 base, and 7 bases lay between the germline ends. The CDR3 protein is CASSSRLQETQYF. The CDR3, as DNA: TGCGCCAGCAGCTCTAGACTCCAAGAGACCCAGTACTTC.

This clone was observed a single time. V is TRBV4-1 and J is TRBJ2-5; D might be TRBD2 (5 bases). The CDR3 runs to 13 residues. Trimming took off 9 bases at V and 4 bases at J, with 15 bases between the two ends. Germline V gene sequence: CDR1 MGHRA, CDR2 YSYEKL. This chain's CDR3 is CASAKLVLETQYF. The CDR3 nucleotides are TGCGCCAGTGCTAAACTAGTTTTAGAGACCCAGTACTTC.

V usage is TRBV10-3 and J usage is TRBJ2-3; D not certain. This CDR3 region has 12 residues. The germline CDR1 and CDR2 sequences are ENHRY and SYGVKD. V was pared by 2 bases and J by 6 bases, with 6 bases between. The CDR3: CAISEEVDTQYF. The CDR3 nucleotides are TGTGCCATCAGTGAGGAGGTGGATACGCAGTATTTT.

This clone appeared a few times. This chain links TRBV5-1 with TRBJ1-2, with D unclear. Trimming removed 5 bases at V and 0 bases at J, with 8 bases between. The CDR3 contains 13 residues. In germline, CDR1 is SGHRS, CDR2 YFSETQ. The CDR3 nucleotides read TGCGCCAGCAGGAACAGACCTAACTATGGCTACACCTTC. It translates to CASRNRPNYGYTF.

The chain is built from TRBV27 and TRBJ2-3; TRBD2 agrees at 7 bases. CDR1 is MNHEY, CDR2 SMNVEV, per germline (reference sequence). With V trimmed by 0 bases and J by 0 bases, 6 bases remained unmatched. The CDR3 loop spans 17 amino acids. In DNA form, the CDR3 reads TGTGCCAGCAGTTTATCGCCTAGCGGTCTTAGCACAGATACGCAGTATTTT. Protein sequence: CASSLSPSGLSTDTQYF.

The CDR3 sequence is CASRKTGGNYGYTF. The CDR3, as DNA: TGTGCCAGCAGGAAGACAGGGGGCAACTATGGCTACACCTTC. The chain joins TRBV6-1 to TRBJ1-2; 10 bases are shared with TRBD1. V lost 6 bases to trimming and J lost 2 bases; unmatched junction nucleotides: 3. Per the germline V gene, CDR1 is MNHNS and CDR2 is SASEGT. This CDR3 comprises 14 residues.

CDR3 in amino acids: CASSLVAGGNTGELFF. The CDR3 nucleotides are TGTGCCAGCAGCTTAGTAGCGGGAGGAAACACCGGGGAGCTGTTTTTT. This rearrangement joins TRBV7-6 to TRBJ2-2, with TRBD2 identical over 10 bases. Trimming cost V 1 base and J 2 bases; bases outside gene matches: 1. The CDR3 is 16 amino acids. CDR1 SGHVS and CDR2 FNYEAQ come from the germline V gene.

This clone was found once. The chain combines TRBV30 with TRBJ2-5; D might be TRBD2 (7 bases). The length of the CDR3 is 15 residues. V shed 2 bases and J shed 5 bases, with 18 bases lying between them. Germline values: CDR1 GTSNPN, CDR2 SVGIG (reference sequence). The CDR3 sequence is CAWSIGGTTSETQYF. The CDR3 nucleotides are TGTGCCTGGAGTATAGGGGGGACTACATCGGAGACCCAGTACTTC. Full variable domain (outside the CDR3, taken from reference TRBV30 and TRBJ2-5): SQTIHQWPATLVQPVGSPLSLECTVEGTSNPNLYWYRQAAGRGLQLLFYSVGIGQISSEVPQNLSASRPQDRQFILSSKKLLLSDSGFYLCAWSIGGTTSETQYFGPGTRLLVL.

The chain uses TRBV10-2 and TRBJ1-5, with D possibly TRBD1 on 6 matching bases. V was shortened by 3 bases and J by 5 bases, with 17 bases between the two germline ends. Germline lookup yields CDR1 WSHSY and CDR2 SAAADI. The CDR3 covers 16 residues. In nucleotides, the CDR3 is TGCGCCAGCAGTGACCCCTCGGGGGGCAGCCATCAGCCCCAGCATTTT. It translates to CASSDPSGGSHQPQHF.

The sample holds a few counts of this clone. The rearrangement links TRBV5-8 to TRBJ2-2, with D possibly being TRBD1 (5 bases). Germline values: CDR1 SGHTS, CDR2 YDEGEE. The CDR3 is made up of 15 amino acids. With 3 bases removed from V and 6 bases from J, the gap between germline ends came to 15 bases. CDR3 coding DNA: TGTGCCAGCAGCTCCCGTTTGACAGTCGCCGGGGAGCTGTTTTTT. Its translation is CASSSRLTVAGELFF. Based on the CDR3 plus reference TRBV5-8 and TRBJ2-2, the full variable domain is EAGVTQSPTHLIKTRGQQATLRCSPISGHTSVYWYQQALGLGLQFLLWYDEGEERNRGNFPPRFSGRQFPNYSSELNVNALELEDSALYLCASSSRLTVAGELFFGEGSRLTVL.

V and J are TRBV18 and TRBJ2-5; 7 nucleotides line up with TRBD2. Unmatched junction bases numbered 13, after V lost 3 bases and J lost 3 bases. CDR1 is KGHSH and CDR2 is LQKENI in the germline V gene. CDR3 size: 17 residues. CDR3 sequence (DNA): TGTGCCAGCTCACCCCGAAGCTCTAGCGGAAACGAAGAGACCCAGTACTTC. The encoded protein is CASSPRSSSGNEETQYF.

This chain uses TRBV10-3 with TRBJ2-7; D unresolved. V shed 3 bases and J shed 13 bases, with 16 bases lying between them. The CDR3 is made up of 12 amino acids. Germline CDR1 and CDR2: ENHRY and SYGVKD. CDR3 region: CAISDGTENQYF. CDR3 nucleotides: TGTGCCATCAGTGATGGCACCGAAAACCAATACTTC.

The gene calls are TRBV25-1 and TRBJ2-1; 9 positions match TRBD2. The CDR3 has 13 amino acids. Germline assignment: CDR1 MGHDK and CDR2 SYGVNS. Trimming at V came to 8 bases and at J to 3 bases, leaving 2 bases not matched to a gene. CDR3 coding DNA: TGTGCCAGCGGGCGGGAGGGCTACAATGAGCAGTTCTTC. This encodes CASGREGYNEQFF.

The chain recombines TRBV29-1 with TRBJ1-2; D is unclear. V dropped 5 bases and J dropped 3 bases, with 10 bases sitting between them. Per germline, CDR1 SQVTM and CDR2 ANQGSEA. CDR3 length: 12 amino acids. CDR3 amino acids: CSVRSRDYGYTF. DNA of the CDR3: TGCAGCGTTCGCTCGCGGGACTATGGCTACACCTTC.